The clone carrying this T cell receptor (beta chain) was counted at least ten times. The antigen remains undetermined. The sample is drawn from a study of Graves' ophthalmopathy and Graves' hyperthyroidism. Scientists amplified the TCR beta CDR3 regions from RNA transcripts. The library came from an HTBI-primed first-round RT-PCR and a second-round multiplex PCR. Via MiXCR, TCRdb re-called the multiplex PCR reads, giving one row per CDR3 protein. Here the sample spans roughly 400,000 distinct CDR3 sequences, 17% being singletons. Study-wide results and caveats: Among thyroid clonotypes expanded above 0.001 frequency, most also appeared in blood.

The V and J ends lost 3 bases and 2 bases respectively, with 26 bases between them. This CDR3 spans 18 amino acids. Germline V gene data show CDR1 as SQVTM and CDR2 as ANQGSEA. The hyperthyroidism patients, aged 18 to 65, had been newly diagnosed, with under 2 months' duration. This clonotype originated in an adult woman with stable Graves' hyperthyroidism. The J gene is TRBJ2-7, the V gene TRBV29-1; TRBD2 is a possible D gene (5 bases). Sequencing used peripheral blood. This CDR3 is CSVEVGVSGKRSPYEQYF. CDR3 in DNA: TGCAGCGTTGAGGTTGGCGTTTCGGGGAAGCGGAGCCCCTACGAGCAGTACTTC.